This T cell receptor beta chain was obtained from a study of monozygotic twins with cystic fibrosis. Per germline, CDR1 LNHDA and CDR2 SQIVND (reference sequence). This CDR3 is 14 amino acids long. The V segment lost 6 bases and the J segment 3 bases; nucleotides outside the gene matches: 4. The protocol was immunoSEQ multiplex PCR, while the TCRdb copy is restricted to in-frame clones and leaves out a portion. The repertoire includes roughly 25,000 clones, 80% to 95% of them detected once, and 0.29% sits in the top ten. The chain carries TRBV19 and TRBJ1-1; 10 nucleotides line up with TRBD1. This clonotype was sampled from a girl aged 2 to 9 with cystic fibrosis. Sequencing was carried out using blood. As DNA, the CDR3 is TGTGCCAGTAGAAGACAGGGGGCCGACACTGAAGCTTTCTTT. Translated: CASRRQGADTEAFF.